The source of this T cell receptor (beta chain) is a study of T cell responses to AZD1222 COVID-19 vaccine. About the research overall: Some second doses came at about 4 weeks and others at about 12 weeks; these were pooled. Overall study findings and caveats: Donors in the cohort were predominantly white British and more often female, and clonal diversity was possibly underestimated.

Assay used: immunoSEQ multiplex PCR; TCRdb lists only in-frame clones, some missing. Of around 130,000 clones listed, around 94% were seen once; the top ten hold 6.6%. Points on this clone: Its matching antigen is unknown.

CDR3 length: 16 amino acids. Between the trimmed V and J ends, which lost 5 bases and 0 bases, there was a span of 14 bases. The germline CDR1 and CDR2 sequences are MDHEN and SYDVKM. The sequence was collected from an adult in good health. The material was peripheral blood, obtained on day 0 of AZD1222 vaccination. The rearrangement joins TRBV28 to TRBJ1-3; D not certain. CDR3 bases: TGTGCCAGCAGTGAGCGGACGGGCCACTCTGGAAACACCATATATTTT. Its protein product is CASSERTGHSGNTIYF.